This T cell receptor (beta chain) appears in the sequencing data of a study of T cell changes during pregnancy in multiple sclerosis. This CDR3 spans 14 amino acids. The ends lost 8 bases at V and 6 bases at J; junction bases unmatched: 4. Per germline, CDR1 MNHEY and CDR2 SVGAGI. Generated by immunoSEQ multiplex PCR, the TCRdb table keeps only in-frame clones and is missing some. The table lists 60,000 to 75,000 clones, roughly 92% of them singletons. The V gene is TRBV6-5, the J gene TRBJ2-2; 12 positions match TRBD1. This receptor was taken from a female donor with multiple sclerosis, enrolled in a pregnancy study. Specimen: peripheral blood, collected in the second trimester of pregnancy. The CDR3: CASSGQGAAGELFF. In DNA, the CDR3 is TGTGCCAGCTCGGGACAGGGGGCCGCCGGGGAGCTGTTTTTT.